This T cell receptor (beta chain) was profiled in a study of T cell changes during pregnancy in multiple sclerosis. Germline CDR1 is SEHNR and CDR2 is FQNEAQ (reference sequence). The V gene end was trimmed by 1 base and the J gene end by 1 base; junction bases not matched to a gene: 6. The CDR3 is 17 residues long. TCRdb keeps only in-frame clones here, not all; method: immunoSEQ multiplex PCR. The sample carries around 100,000 clones, 90% recorded once. Sequencing was performed on peripheral blood, taken in the second trimester of pregnancy. The V gene is TRBV7-9, the J gene TRBJ2-7; 11 bases agree with TRBD2. The TCR sequence derives from a female donor in good health, enrolled as a control in a pregnancy study. CDR3 bases: TGTGCCAGCAGCTTAGAAACCTGGACTAGCGGGTCCTACGAGCAGTACTTC. As protein: CASSLETWTSGSYEQYF. Using reference TRBV7-9 and TRBJ2-7 for the parts outside the CDR3, the full variable domain is DTGVSQNPRHKITKRGQNVTFRCDPISEHNRLYWYRQTLGQGPEFLTYFQNEAQLEKSRLLSDRFSAERPKGSFSTLEIQRTEQGDSAMYLCASSLETWTSGSYEQYFGPGTRLTVT.